This T cell receptor (beta chain) was documented in a study of shared clonotypes between healthy human individuals. In replicate PCRs of sorted subsets, approximately 200 ng DNA, approximately 30,000 T cell genomes, was used. Clones were sequenced by immunoSEQ multiplex PCR, and TCRdb holds only the in-frame ones, with some missing. The data show a few million clones, approximately 93% seen once. This receptor was obtained from a man in his late teens or twenties in good health. Some clones in this sample may be carry-over from other donors' samples. What was sequenced was naive CD4+ T cells from PBMCs. This sample's subset: CD45RA+ positively selected.

The CDR3 sequence is CASSADGGAKNIQYF. CDR3 DNA sequence: TGTGCCAGCAGCGCGGACGGGGGAGCCAAAAACATTCAGTACTTC. The chain joins TRBV9 to TRBJ2-4; D perhaps matches TRBD2 (6 bases). CDR1 and CDR2 from the germline V gene are SGDLS and YYNGEE. V was clipped by 3 bases and J by 0 bases, with 10 bases between them. The CDR3 extends over 15 amino acids.